Presented here are 10 T cell receptor beta chains from one specimen sequenced in a study of CD8 T cells in ankylosing spondylitis. One entry per CDR3 protein results from TCRdb running MiXCR on the 5' RACE reads. The table lists approximately 260,000 distinct CDR3 sequences, over 8.5% of them singletons, with under 7.5% in the top ten. Input material: blood, either unsorted or a sorted T cell fraction (not recorded which). The receptors originated from a male donor with ankylosing spondylitis or in good health (not recorded which).

The gene calls are TRBV30 and TRBJ2-3, with 14 bases fitting TRBD2. Per germline, CDR1 GTSNPN and CDR2 SVGIG (reference sequence). This CDR3 region has 16 residues. The junction had 12 bases not matched to a gene; V was cut back by 4 bases and J by 9 bases. CDR3 in DNA: TGTGCCTGGACCCCGGGACTAGCGGGAGCGTGGGGCACGCAGTATTTT. This sequence encodes CAWTPGLAGAWGTQYF.

This clonotype was detected ten times or more. The rearrangement joins TRBV14 to TRBJ2-3; TRBD2 might be the D (5 bases). The V gene's germline CDR1 is SGHDN and CDR2 FVKESK. Trimming left V 1 base short and J 2 bases short, with 13 bases between. This CDR3 is built from 16 residues. CDR3 loop: CASSQAGRGITDTQYF. CDR3 DNA: TGTGCCAGCAGCCAAGCCGGACGGGGAATCACAGATACGCAGTATTTT.

This clonotype came up many times. The V and J genes are TRBV11-2 and TRBJ2-3; 11 bases map to TRBD2. This CDR3 has 16 residues. The V segment lost 3 bases and the J segment 0 bases; nucleotides outside the gene matches: 2. The germline CDR1 and CDR2 sequences are SGHAT and FQNNGV. For the CDR3, the DNA is TGTGCCAGCAGCTTGGGACTAGCGGAAAGCACAGATACGCAGTATTTT. This codes for CASSLGLAESTDTQYF.

This clonotype appeared many times. V usage is TRBV7-2 and J usage is TRBJ2-7; no clear D. The V and J ends lost 6 bases and 3 bases respectively, with 9 bases between them. The CDR3 has 12 residues. The germline gives CDR1 SGHTA, CDR2 FQGNSA. The CDR3 loop is CASSLTRYEQYF. CDR3 DNA: TGTGCCAGCAGTTTGACTCGCTACGAGCAGTACTTC.

This clonotype was picked up many times. This rearrangement joins TRBV7-2 to TRBJ2-3; D remains ambiguous. CDR3 length: 14 residues. The germline gives CDR1 SGHTA, CDR2 FQGNSA. Trimming took 10 bases from V and 0 from J, leaving 14 bases between them. CDR3 region: CATQRTSSTDTQYF. CDR3 sequence (DNA): TGTGCCACCCAACGGACGTCGAGCACAGATACGCAGTATTTT. Full variable domain (missing parts from reference TRBV7-2 and TRBJ2-3): GAGVSQSPSNKVTEKGKDVELRCDPISGHTALYWYRQSLGQGLEFLIYFQGNSAPDKSGLPSDRFSAERTGGSVSTLTIQRTQQEDSAVYLCATQRTSSTDTQYFGPGTRLTVL.

This clonotype was seen only once. The chain has TRBV10-2 and TRBJ1-1, with D hard to call. Germline V gene data show CDR1 as WSHSY and CDR2 as SAAADI. This CDR3 has 14 residues. The V end was cut by 2 bases, the J end by 0 bases, with 7 bases between. DNA of the CDR3: TGCGCCAGCAGTGAGGGACTCCTGAACACTGAAGCTTTCTTT. Encoded protein: CASSEGLLNTEAFF.

With respect to this clonotype: At one boundary the junction diverges from the germline segment, which might be a read error. V and J are TRBV7-2 and TRBJ2-5; 10 nucleotides line up with TRBD2. The CDR3 consists of 16 residues. CDR1 SGHTA and CDR2 FQGNSA come from the germline V gene. The CDR3, as DNA: TGTGCCATCAGCTCCCCTAGCGGGGGCCAGGGGGAGACCCAGTACTTC. Translating gives CAISSPSGGQGETQYF.

There are many counts of this clonotype. The chain joins TRBV12-3 or TRBV12-4 to TRBJ1-2; TRBD1 agrees at 8 bases. After removal of 6 bases from V and 8 bases from J, the junction contained 11 bases not matched to a gene. The CDR3 spans 14 residues. Written as DNA, the CDR3 is TGTGCCAGCAGGCTACAGGGGGAAGAGGACGGCTACACCTTC. It encodes CASRLQGEEDGYTF.

The table lists this clonotype with many counts. The CDR3 DNA sequence: TGCAGTGCTAGGCAGGGGGGCGAGACTGAAGCTTTCTTT. As protein: CSARQGGETEAFF. The chain recombines TRBV20-1 with TRBJ1-1, with 7 nucleotides matching TRBD1. Germline V lookup: CDR1 DFQATT, CDR2 SNEGSKA (reference sequence). J lost 5 bases, V lost 3 bases, and 6 bases had no gene match. The CDR3 runs 13 residues.

This clonotype was observed at least ten times. J is TRBJ2-4 and V is TRBV5-5, with D hard to call. Germline CDR1 SGHKS, CDR2 YYEKEE (reference sequence). Trimming cost V 1 base and J 0 bases, with 5 bases left between them. This CDR3 is 14 amino acids long. CDR3 sequence: CASSLPVAKNIQYF. The DNA for the CDR3 is TGTGCCAGCAGCTTGCCCGTAGCCAAAAACATTCAGTACTTC.